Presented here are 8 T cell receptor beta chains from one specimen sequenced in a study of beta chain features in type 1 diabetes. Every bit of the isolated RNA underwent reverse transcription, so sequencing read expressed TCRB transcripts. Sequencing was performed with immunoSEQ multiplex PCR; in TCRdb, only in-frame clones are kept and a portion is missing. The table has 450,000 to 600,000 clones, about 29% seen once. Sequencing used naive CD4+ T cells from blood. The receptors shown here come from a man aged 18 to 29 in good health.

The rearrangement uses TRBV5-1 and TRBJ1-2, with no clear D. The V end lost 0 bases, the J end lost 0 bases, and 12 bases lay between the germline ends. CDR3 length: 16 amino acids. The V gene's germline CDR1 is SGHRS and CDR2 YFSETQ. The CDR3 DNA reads TGCGCCAGCAGCTTGGTGGGTGGGGAGACTAACTATGGCTACACCTTC. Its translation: CASSLVGGETNYGYTF.

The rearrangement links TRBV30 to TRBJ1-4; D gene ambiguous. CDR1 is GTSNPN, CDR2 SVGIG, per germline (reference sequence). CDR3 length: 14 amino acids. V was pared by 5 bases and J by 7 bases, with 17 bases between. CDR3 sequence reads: CAWGDMLSGEKLFF. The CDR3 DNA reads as TGTGCCTGGGGTGACATGTTAAGTGGTGAAAAACTGTTTTTT.

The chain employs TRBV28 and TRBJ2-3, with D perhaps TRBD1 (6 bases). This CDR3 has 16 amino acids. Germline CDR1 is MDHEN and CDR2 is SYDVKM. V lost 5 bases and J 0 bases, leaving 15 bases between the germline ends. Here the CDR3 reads CASSRHRALSTDTQYF. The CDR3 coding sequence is TGTGCCAGCAGTCGTCACAGGGCCCTAAGCACAGATACGCAGTATTTT.

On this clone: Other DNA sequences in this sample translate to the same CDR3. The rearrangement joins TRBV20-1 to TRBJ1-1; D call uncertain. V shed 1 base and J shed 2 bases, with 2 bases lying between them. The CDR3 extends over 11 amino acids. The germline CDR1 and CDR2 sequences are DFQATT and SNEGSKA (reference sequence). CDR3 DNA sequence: TGCAGTGCTAGAGCAAACACTGAAGCTTTCTTT. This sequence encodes CSARANTEAFF.

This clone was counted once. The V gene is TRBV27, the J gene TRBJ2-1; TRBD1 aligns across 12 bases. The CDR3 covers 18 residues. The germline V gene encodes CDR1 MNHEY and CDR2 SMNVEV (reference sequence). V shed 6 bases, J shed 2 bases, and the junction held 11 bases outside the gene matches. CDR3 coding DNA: TGTGCCAGCAGCCCTGGGACAGGGGGCACGGCGGCCTACAATGAGCAGTTCTTC. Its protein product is CASSPGTGGTAAYNEQFF.

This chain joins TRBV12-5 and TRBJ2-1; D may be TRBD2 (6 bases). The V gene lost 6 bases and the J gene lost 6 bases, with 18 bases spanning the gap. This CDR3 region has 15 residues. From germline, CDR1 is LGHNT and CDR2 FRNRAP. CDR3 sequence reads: CASGSPTGLRNEQFF. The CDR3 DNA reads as TGTGCTAGTGGCTCCCCAACGGGACTCCGCAATGAGCAGTTCTTC.

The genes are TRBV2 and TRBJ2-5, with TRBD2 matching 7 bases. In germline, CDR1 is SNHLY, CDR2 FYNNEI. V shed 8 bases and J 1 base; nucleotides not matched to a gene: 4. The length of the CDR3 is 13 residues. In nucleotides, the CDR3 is TGTGCCAGCGGTGGGGAGGGCCAAGAGACCCAGTACTTC. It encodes CASGGEGQETQYF.

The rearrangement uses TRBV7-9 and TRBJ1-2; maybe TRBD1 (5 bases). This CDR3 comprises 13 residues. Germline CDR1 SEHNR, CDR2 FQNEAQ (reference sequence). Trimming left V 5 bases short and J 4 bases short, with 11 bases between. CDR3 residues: CASSPPGPYGYTF. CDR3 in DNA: TGTGCCAGCAGCCCACCGGGGCCCTATGGCTACACCTTC.